A single TCR beta chain is shown here with its context. The antigen is unknown. J lost 6 bases, V lost 0 bases, and 4 bases had no gene match. The V gene's germline CDR1 is LNHNV and CDR2 YYDKDF (reference sequence). This CDR3 has 14 amino acids. The data were taken from a study of T cell repertoires in cytomegalovirus infection. At the level of the study: Epitope selection comprised recently identified HLA-C-restricted CMV epitopes and well-studied HLA-B-restricted CMV epitopes.

TCRdb re-derived calls from the reads in MiXCR, one entry per CDR3 protein. The table has 110,000 to 150,000 distinct CDR3 sequences, about 32% seen once. The study's findings and limits: The response measured ex vivo was dominated by TCR beta clonotypes (HLA-C-restricted and CMV-specific).

The sequencing here drew on CD8+ T cells from cultured PBMCs, taken from culture after CMV antigen stimulation. The sequence derives from a human donor in good health (CMV status not recorded). Some clones in this sample may be carry-over from other donors' samples. The chain joins TRBV15 to TRBJ2-7; 8 nucleotides agree with TRBD1. In nucleotides, the CDR3 is TGTGCCACCAGCAGAGATCGTGGACAGGGCGAGCAGTACTTC. This translates into CATSRDRGQGEQYF.